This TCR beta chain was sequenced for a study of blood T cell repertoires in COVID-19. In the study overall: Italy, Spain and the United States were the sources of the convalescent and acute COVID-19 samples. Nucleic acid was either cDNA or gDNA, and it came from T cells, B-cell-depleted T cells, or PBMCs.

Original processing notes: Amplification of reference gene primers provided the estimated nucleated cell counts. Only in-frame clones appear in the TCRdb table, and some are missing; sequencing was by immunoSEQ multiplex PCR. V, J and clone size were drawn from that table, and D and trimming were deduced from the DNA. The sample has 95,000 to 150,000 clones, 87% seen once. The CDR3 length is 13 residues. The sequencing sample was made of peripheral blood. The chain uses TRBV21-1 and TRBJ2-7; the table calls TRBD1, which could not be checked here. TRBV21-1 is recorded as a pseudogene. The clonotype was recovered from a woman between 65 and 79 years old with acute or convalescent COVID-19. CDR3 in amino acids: CASSKQGFYEQYF. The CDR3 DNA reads TGTGCCAGCAGCAAGCAGGGCTTCTACGAGCAGTACTTC.